The next 26 T cell receptor beta chains were all read from a single sample in a study of monozygotic twins with inflammatory bowel disease. TCRdb reprocessed the 5' RACE reads and stores each CDR3 protein as one record, lacking DNA. The sample data list tens of thousands of distinct CDR3 sequences. Material for sequencing was blood. These receptors all stem from a human donor with ulcerative colitis or Crohn's disease, or a healthy co-twin of an affected twin (not recorded which).

The rearrangement links TRBV5-5 to TRBJ1-1; absent DNA, TCRdb's TRBD1 call cannot be checked. The CDR3 covers 13 residues. Per the germline V gene, CDR1 is SGHKS and CDR2 is YYEKEE (reference sequence). The CDR3: CASFRTGTTEAFF.

The chain combines TRBV3-1 with TRBJ1-2; lacking DNA, the TRBD1 call made by TCRdb goes unchecked. In germline, CDR1 is LGHDT, CDR2 YNNKEL (reference sequence). The CDR3 loop spans 15 amino acids. The CDR3 sequence: CASSLGDRAIRGYTF.

The CDR3 is CASSNYNEQFF. V and J are TRBV7-3 and TRBJ2-1. The germline V gene has CDR1 SGHTA and CDR2 FQGTGA. The CDR3 sequence is 11 residues long.

This chain joins TRBV27 and TRBJ2-7; TCRdb reports TRBD1, a call that lacks DNA to check it against. Germline V gene lookup returns CDR1 MNHEY and CDR2 SMNVEV (reference sequence). This CDR3 is built from 14 residues. The CDR3 spells CASQRGQGGYEQYF.

V and J are TRBV5-1 and TRBJ1-1. The germline V gene has CDR1 SGHRS and CDR2 YFSETQ. The CDR3 length is 17 residues. CDR3: CASSLSGTRPVDTEAFF.

The CDR3 loop reads CASSRDRGNEQYF. This chain uses TRBV18 with TRBJ2-7; TCRdb names TRBD1, which stays unverified in the absence of DNA. CDR1 and CDR2 (germline): KGHSH, LQKENI. The CDR3 covers 13 residues.

This chain joins TRBV27 and TRBJ1-1; TCRdb indicates TRBD1, and absent DNA this call remains unverified. Germline CDR1 is MNHEY and CDR2 is SMNVEV (reference sequence). The CDR3 runs to 16 residues. The CDR3 reads CASSYRGGLLDTEAFF.

This rearrangement joins TRBV12-3 or TRBV12-4 to TRBJ1-6; TCRdb selects TRBD1, and the lack of DNA leaves this call unchecked. This CDR3 is 13 amino acids long. The CDR3: CASSFDSHSPLHF.

The genes are TRBV7-8 and TRBJ2-5; TCRdb returns TRBD1, unconfirmable since there is no DNA. CDR3 length: 16 residues. The germline CDR1 and CDR2 sequences are SGHVS and FQNEAQ. CDR3 region: CASSLGSGLTQETQYF.

The chain employs TRBV10-3 and TRBJ2-5; TCRdb lists TRBD1, though no DNA is available to test this call. In germline, CDR1 is ENHRY, CDR2 SYGVKD. The CDR3 has 14 residues. The CDR3 sequence: CAIGVETGEETQYF.

The rearrangement links TRBV15 to TRBJ1-2. The CDR3 contains 16 residues. Looked up from germline, CDR1 is LNHNV and CDR2 is YYDKDF (reference sequence). CDR3 sequence reads: CATSGGAQQLTHGYTF.

The gene calls are TRBV10-3 and TRBJ2-1; TCRdb returns TRBD1, unconfirmable since there is no DNA. This CDR3 is built from 13 residues. In germline, CDR1 is ENHRY, CDR2 SYGVKD. The CDR3 reads CAISGVGGDEQFF.

The CDR3 region is CSPYGGAVDTQYF. The chain joins TRBV20-1 to TRBJ2-3; TCRdb outputs TRBD2, but without DNA this stays unchecked. In germline, CDR1 is DFQATT, CDR2 SNEGSKA (reference sequence). CDR3 length equals 13 residues.

The V gene is TRBV24-1, the J gene TRBJ1-2; there is no DNA to check the TCRdb D call of TRBD1. The germline CDR1 and CDR2 sequences are KGHDR and SFDVKD. CDR3 length: 14 amino acids. CDR3 protein: CATSDTGASEGYTF.

The chain combines TRBV11-2 with TRBJ1-6; TCRdb selects TRBD1, and the lack of DNA leaves this call unchecked. Per germline, CDR1 SGHAT and CDR2 FQNNGV. This CDR3 is 15 amino acids long. This CDR3 reads CASSLEGTGNSPLHF.

V usage is TRBV7-9 and J usage is TRBJ2-2. CDR1 is SEHNR, CDR2 FQNEAQ, per germline (reference sequence). The CDR3 loop spans 11 amino acids. CDR3 region: CASSKTGELFF.

The rearrangement links TRBV4-2 to TRBJ1-4; TCRdb indicates TRBD1, and absent DNA this call remains unverified. CDR1 is LGHNA, CDR2 YNFKEQ, per germline. The CDR3 sequence is 14 residues long. CDR3 sequence reads: CASSQGQGREKLFF.

V and J are TRBV5-6 and TRBJ1-2; without DNA, the TCRdb call of TRBD1 cannot be checked. CDR1 is SGHDT, CDR2 YYEEEE, per germline. CDR3 length: 14 residues. CDR3 sequence reads: CASSLVQGIRGYTF.

V and J are TRBV15 and TRBJ1-2. There are 15 residues in the CDR3. In germline, CDR1 is LNHNV, CDR2 YYDKDF (reference sequence). CDR3 residues: CATSRERLDGRGYTF.

V is TRBV5-1 and J is TRBJ1-2; TCRdb lists TRBD1, though no DNA is available to test this call. The germline V gene has CDR1 SGHRS and CDR2 YFSETQ. The CDR3 is 14 amino acids. CDR3 protein: CASSLEPGGSGYTF.

This chain links TRBV7-2 with TRBJ2-3. The V gene's germline CDR1 is SGHTA and CDR2 FQGNSA. The CDR3 spans 14 residues. CDR3 amino acids: CASTVRGSTDTQYF.

The CDR3 loop reads CSAARQTHEQFF. The chain links TRBV20-1 to TRBJ2-1; TCRdb's D call of TRBD1 is untestable without DNA. CDR3 length: 12 amino acids. Germline V gives CDR1 DFQATT, CDR2 SNEGSKA (reference sequence).

This chain joins TRBV5-1 and TRBJ2-2; checking the TCRdb D call of TRBD2 is not possible without DNA. There are 15 residues in the CDR3. Germline assignment: CDR1 SGHRS and CDR2 YFSETQ. CDR3 sequence reads: CASSPGTTPTGELFF.

The chain couples TRBV5-6 to TRBJ1-2; with no DNA, the TCRdb D assignment of TRBD1 cannot be verified. Germline loops: CDR1 SGHDT, CDR2 YYEEEE. This CDR3 region has 14 residues. The CDR3 spells CASSLFPQDYGYTF. Complete variable domain (other parts from reference TRBV5-6 and TRBJ1-2): DAGVTQSPTHLIKTRGQQVTLRCSPKSGHDTVSWYQQALGQGPQFIFQYYEEEERQRGNFPDRFSGHQFPNYSSELNVNALLLGDSALYLCASSLFPQDYGYTFGSGTRLTVV.

V and J are TRBV6-5 and TRBJ1-6. The CDR3 length is 15 residues. Germline-derived CDR1 and CDR2 are MNHEY and SVGAGI. CDR3 sequence reads: CASSYFGTIGSPLHF.

This chain connects TRBV7-6 to TRBJ2-1; TCRdb's D call, TRBD1, is unchecked because there is no DNA. Germline CDR1 SGHVS, CDR2 FNYEAQ. The CDR3 is 16 residues long. The CDR3 protein is CASSAIQGGANNEQFF.